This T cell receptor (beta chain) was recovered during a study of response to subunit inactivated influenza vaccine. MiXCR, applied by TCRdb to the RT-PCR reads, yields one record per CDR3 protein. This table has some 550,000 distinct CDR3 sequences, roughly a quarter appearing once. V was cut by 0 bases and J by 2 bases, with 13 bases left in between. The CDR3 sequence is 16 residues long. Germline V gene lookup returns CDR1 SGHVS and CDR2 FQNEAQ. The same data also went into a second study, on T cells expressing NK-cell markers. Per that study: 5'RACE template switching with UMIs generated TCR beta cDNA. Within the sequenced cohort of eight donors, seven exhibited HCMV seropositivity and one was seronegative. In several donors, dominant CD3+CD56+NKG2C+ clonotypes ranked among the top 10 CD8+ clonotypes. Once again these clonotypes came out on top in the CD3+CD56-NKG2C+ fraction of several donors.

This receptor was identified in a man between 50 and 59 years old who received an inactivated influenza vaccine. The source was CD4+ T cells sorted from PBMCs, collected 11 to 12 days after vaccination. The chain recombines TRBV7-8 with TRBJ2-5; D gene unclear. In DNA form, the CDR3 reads TGTGCCAGCAGCTTAGCGCTTGGGTGGGTACAAGAGACCCAGTACTTC. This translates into CASSLALGWVQETQYF. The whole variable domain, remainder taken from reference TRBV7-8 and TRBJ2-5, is GAGVSQSPRYKVAKRGQDVALRCDPISGHVSLFWYQQALGQGPEFLTYFQNEAQLDKSGLPSDRFFAERPEGSVSTLKIQRTQQEDSAVYLCASSLALGWVQETQYFGPGTRLLVL.